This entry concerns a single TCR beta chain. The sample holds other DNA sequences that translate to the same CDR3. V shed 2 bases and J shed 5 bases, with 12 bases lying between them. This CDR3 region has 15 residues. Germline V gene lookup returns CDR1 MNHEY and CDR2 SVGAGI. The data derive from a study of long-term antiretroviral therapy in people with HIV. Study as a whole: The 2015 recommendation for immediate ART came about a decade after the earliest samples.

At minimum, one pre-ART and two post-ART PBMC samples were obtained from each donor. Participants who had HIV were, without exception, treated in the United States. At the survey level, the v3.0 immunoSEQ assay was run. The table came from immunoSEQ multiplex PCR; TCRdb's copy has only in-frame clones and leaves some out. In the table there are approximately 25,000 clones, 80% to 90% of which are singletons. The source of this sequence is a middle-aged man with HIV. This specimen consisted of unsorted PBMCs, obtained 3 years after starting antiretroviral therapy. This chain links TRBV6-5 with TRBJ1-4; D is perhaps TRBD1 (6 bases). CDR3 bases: TGTGCCAGCAGTTACACTACAGGGCCCAATGAAAAACTGTTTTTT. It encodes CASSYTTGPNEKLFF.